The entry below gives a single TCR beta chain sequence along with its context. The data were taken from a study of blood T cell repertoires in COVID-19. Germline values: CDR1 SNHLY, CDR2 FYNNEI. The CDR3 is made up of 13 amino acids. Between the trimmed V and J ends, which lost 4 bases and 5 bases, there was a span of 11 bases. The data were produced by immunoSEQ multiplex PCR, yet TCRdb's version contains in-frame clones alone and is incomplete. Found here are some 360,000 clones, approximately 89% of them singletons; the top ten hold around 3.9%. The receptor's source is an older woman with COVID-19, enrolled during active disease. The sample comprised peripheral blood. The rearrangement joins TRBV2 to TRBJ1-1, with TRBD1 as a possible D gene (6 bases). The CDR3 spells CASSVTGMTEAFF. The CDR3 DNA reads as TGTGCCAGCAGTGTAACAGGGATGACTGAAGCTTTCTTT.